Below, 11 T cell receptor beta chains from the same sample are listed, as sequenced in a study of CD8 T cells in Susac syndrome (dated by TCRdb to the late 2010s). Library construction relied on the immunoSEQ multiplex PCR assay. RNA was extracted with the RNeasy kit and about 0.5 to 1 ug was reverse transcribed using random hexamers. TCRdb trimmed the raw reads at Q25, called clones with MiXCR and kept productive beta chains. Rows are unified per CDR3 protein, each entry keeping the most common DNA and genes. A total of 110,000 or so distinct CDR3 sequences appear in this sample, less than 95% of them only once. Clones ranked in the top ten supply approximately 0.12% of the sample. Source material: CD8+ T cells from PBMCs. The receptors were sampled from a human donor in good health.

This clonotype was seen a single time. This chain joins TRBV9 and TRBJ1-2, with 9 nucleotides matching TRBD1. Trimming cost V 3 bases and J 4 bases; bases outside gene matches: 13. CDR3 length equals 17 residues. Germline V gene data show CDR1 as SGDLS and CDR2 as YYNGEE. The DNA of the CDR3 is TGTGCCAGCAGCGGCGCCGGGACAGGGCCAATAGTCTATGGCTACACCTTC. It translates to CASSGAGTGPIVYGYTF.

V and J are TRBV19 and TRBJ2-2, with unresolved D. CDR3 size: 15 residues. Germline V lookup: CDR1 LNHDA, CDR2 SQIVND (reference sequence). V was cut by 6 bases and J by 1 base, with 12 bases left in between. In nucleotides, the CDR3 is TGTGCCAGTAGACCTCCGGCCGGGAACACCGGGGAGCTGTTTTTT. Translated, it gives CASRPPAGNTGELFF.

The chain has TRBV7-9 and TRBJ1-1, with a possible D match to TRBD1 (5 bases). V lost 2 bases and J lost 0, with 7 bases in between. CDR1 is SEHNR and CDR2 is FQNEAQ in the germline V gene (reference sequence). The CDR3 extends over 14 amino acids. CDR3 bases: TGTGCCAGCAGCTTACAGGGAATGAACACTGAAGCTTTCTTT. This encodes CASSLQGMNTEAFF.

V and J are TRBV24-1 and TRBJ2-3; tentative D call: TRBD2 (5 bases). Germline V gene sequence: CDR1 KGHDR, CDR2 SFDVKD. Trimming left V 3 bases short and J 2 bases short, with 8 bases between. The CDR3 covers 14 residues. The CDR3, as DNA: TGTGCCACCAGTGATCCAGGACTCACAGATACGCAGTATTTT. Its translation: CATSDPGLTDTQYF.

CDR3 loop: CASSLALPGQYGYTF. CDR3 DNA sequence: TGTGCCAGCAGCTTAGCTTTGCCGGGACAGTATGGCTACACCTTC. The V gene is TRBV7-9, the J gene TRBJ1-2, with 7 bases that match TRBD1. Germline V lookup: CDR1 SEHNR, CDR2 FQNEAQ (reference sequence). The CDR3 is 15 residues long. V shed 0 bases, J shed 5 bases, and the junction held 6 bases outside the gene matches.

The chain links TRBV19 to TRBJ1-3; D gene ambiguous. Trimming left V 7 bases short and J 0 bases short, with 10 bases between. CDR3 length equals 14 residues. The germline gives CDR1 LNHDA, CDR2 SQIVND (reference sequence). CDR3 nucleotide sequence: TGTGCCAGTATTCTCCGGAGCTCTGGAAACACCATATATTTT. Translation: CASILRSSGNTIYF.

V and J are TRBV6-6 and TRBJ1-1; D is possibly TRBD1 (6 bases). Trimming took off 4 bases at V and 3 bases at J, with 9 bases between the two ends. The CDR3 loop spans 13 amino acids. Germline assignment: CDR1 MNHNY and CDR2 SVGAGI (reference sequence). Here the CDR3 reads CASSSGAHTEAFF. The CDR3, as DNA: TGTGCCAGCAGTTCAGGGGCGCACACTGAAGCTTTCTTT.

The chain's CDR3 is CASNGPLSNYGYTF. Written as DNA, the CDR3 is TGTGCCAGCAACGGACCGCTGAGCAACTATGGCTACACCTTC. The chain is built from TRBV6-1 and TRBJ1-2; no firm D call. The CDR3 covers 14 residues. Per germline, CDR1 MNHNS and CDR2 SASEGT. V lost 7 bases, J lost 2 bases, and 14 bases lay in between.

The J gene is TRBJ2-1, the V gene TRBV27, with 9 bases aligning to TRBD1. This CDR3 is built from 17 residues. Germline V gives CDR1 MNHEY, CDR2 SMNVEV (reference sequence). After removal of 2 bases from V and 3 bases from J, the junction contained 8 bases not matched to a gene. The DNA of the CDR3 is TGTGCCAGCAGTTTACTCCTTACGGGACAGGGCTACAATGAGCAGTTCTTC. It yields the protein CASSLLLTGQGYNEQFF.

The rearrangement uses TRBV20-1 and TRBJ2-5; D is possibly TRBD1 (6 bases). CDR3 length: 14 residues. Germline CDR1 is DFQATT and CDR2 is SNEGSKA (reference sequence). Trimming cost V 2 bases and J 2 bases, with 12 bases left between them. The CDR3 DNA sequence: TGCAGTGCTAGAAAAAACAGGGTTCAAGAGACCCAGTACTTC. Translation gives CSARKNRVQETQYF.

The V call is TRBV24-1, the J call TRBJ2-7; D remains unclear. The germline V and J ends were trimmed by 3 bases and 4 bases, with 3 bases remaining between them. The CDR3 is 11 amino acids. Germline CDR1 reads KGHDR; CDR2 reads SFDVKD. Here the CDR3 reads CATSDGYEQYF. The DNA of the CDR3 is TGTGCCACCAGTGATGGGTACGAGCAGTACTTC.